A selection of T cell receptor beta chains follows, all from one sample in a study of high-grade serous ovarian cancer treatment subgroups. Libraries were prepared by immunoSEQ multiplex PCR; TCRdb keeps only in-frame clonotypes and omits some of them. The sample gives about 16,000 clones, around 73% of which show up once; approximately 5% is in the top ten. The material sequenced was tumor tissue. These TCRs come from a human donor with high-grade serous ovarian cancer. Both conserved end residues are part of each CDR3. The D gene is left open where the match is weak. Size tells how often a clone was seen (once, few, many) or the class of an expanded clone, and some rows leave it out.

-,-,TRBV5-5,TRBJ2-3,CASSLDGFTDTQYF,TGTGCCAGCAGCTTAGACGGATTCACAGATACGCAGTATTTT
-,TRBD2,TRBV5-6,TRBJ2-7,CASSLSGAYEQYF,TGTGCCAGCAGCTTGAGCGGGGCCTACGAGCAGTACTTC
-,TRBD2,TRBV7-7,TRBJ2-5,CASSLGGGGETQYF,TGTGCCAGCAGCTTAGGGGGCGGGGGGGAGACCCAGTACTTC
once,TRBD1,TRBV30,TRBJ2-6,CAWSRTGSFSGANVLTF,TGTGCCTGGAGTAGGACAGGCTCCTTCTCTGGGGCCAACGTCCTGACTTTC
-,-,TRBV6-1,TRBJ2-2,CASSPTEIHTGELFF,TGTGCCAGCAGCCCGACAGAAATTCACACCGGGGAGCTGTTTTTT
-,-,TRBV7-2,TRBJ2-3,CASSLLGTGHTDTQYF,TGTGCCAGCAGCTTACTCGGGACTGGCCACACAGATACGCAGTATTTT
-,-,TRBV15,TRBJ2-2,CATSSARTANTGELFF,TGTGCCACCAGCAGTGCCAGGACAGCGAACACCGGGGAGCTGTTTTTT
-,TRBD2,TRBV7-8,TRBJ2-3,CASSGLVGADTQYF,TGTGCCAGCAGCGGACTAGTGGGTGCAGATACGCAGTATTTT
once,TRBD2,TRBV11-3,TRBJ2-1,CASSSPTSGGQFF,TGTGCCAGCAGCTCTCCGACTAGCGGGGGGCAGTTCTTC
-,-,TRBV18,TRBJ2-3,CASSPLRGDTQYF,TGTGCCAGCTCACCACTGAGAGGAGATACGCAGTATTTT
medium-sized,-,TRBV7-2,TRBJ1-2,CASSLGRTTLNYGYTF,TGTGCCAGCAGCTTAGGGAGGACAACCCTTAACTATGGCTACACCTTC
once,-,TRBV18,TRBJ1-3,CASSPKRSGNTIYF,TGTGCCAGCTCTCCTAAGCGCTCTGGAAACACCATATATTTT
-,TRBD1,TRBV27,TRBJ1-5,CASRGQANNQPQHF,TGTGCCAGCAGGGGACAGGCAAACAATCAGCCCCAGCATTTT
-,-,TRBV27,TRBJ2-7,CASSSDFSSSYEQYF,TGTGCCAGCAGTTCGGACTTTTCGAGCTCCTACGAGCAGTACTTC
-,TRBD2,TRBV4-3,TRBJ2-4,CASSLPYVSGGINIQYF,TGCGCCAGCAGCCTCCCCTACGTTTCGGGGGGGATAAACATTCAGTACTTC
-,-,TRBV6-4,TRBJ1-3,CASSEQAGNTIYF,TGTGCCAGCAGTGAACAGGCTGGAAACACCATATATTTT
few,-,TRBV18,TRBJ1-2,CASSDNRGYTF,TGTGCCAGCTCAGATAACAGGGGCTACACCTTC
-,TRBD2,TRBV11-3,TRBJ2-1,CASSTSGGPSYNEQFF,TGTGCCAGCAGCACTAGCGGGGGCCCATCCTACAATGAGCAGTTCTTC
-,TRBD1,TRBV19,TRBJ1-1,CASSSGTGGSFGAFF,TGTGCCAGTAGTTCAGGGACAGGGGGCTCGTTTGGAGCTTTCTTT
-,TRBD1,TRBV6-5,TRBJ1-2,CASSPDRAAGYTF,TGTGCCAGCAGCCCGGACAGGGCAGCGGGCTACACCTTC
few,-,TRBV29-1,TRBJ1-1,CSGGQTLTEAFF,TGCAGCGGTGGACAGACCCTCACTGAAGCTTTCTTT
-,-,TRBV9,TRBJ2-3,CASSPRLMGTDTQYF,TGTGCCAGCAGCCCCCGACTGATGGGGACAGATACGCAGTATTTT
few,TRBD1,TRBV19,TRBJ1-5,CASTQGAQPQHF,TGTGCCAGTACGCAGGGGGCTCAGCCCCAGCATTTT
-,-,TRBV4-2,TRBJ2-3,CASSQTPQDADTQYF,TGTGCCAGCAGCCAAACCCCCCAGGACGCAGATACGCAGTATTTT
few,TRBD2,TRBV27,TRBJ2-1,CASSEGFGARGLAGGHNEQFF,TGTGCCAGCAGTGAAGGGTTTGGAGCCCGAGGACTAGCGGGGGGGCACAATGAGCAGTTCTTC
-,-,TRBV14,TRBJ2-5,CASSKIQETQYF,TGTGCCAGCAGCAAAATCCAAGAGACCCAGTACTTC
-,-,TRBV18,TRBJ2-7,CASSPAGYEQYF,TGTGCCAGCTCACCTGCGGGATACGAGCAGTACTTC
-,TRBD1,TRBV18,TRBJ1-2,CASSAGTAQIGYTF,TGTGCCAGCTCGGCCGGGACAGCGCAAATCGGCTACACCTTC
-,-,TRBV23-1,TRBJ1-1,CASSQSFDPSRRLNTEAFF,TGCGCCAGCAGTCAATCGTTCGACCCATCCCGAAGGTTGAACACTGAAGCTTTCTTT
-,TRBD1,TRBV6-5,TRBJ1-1,CASSYNRGTEAFF,TGTGCCAGCAGTTACAACAGGGGCACTGAAGCTTTCTTT
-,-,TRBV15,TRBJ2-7,CATGEMGYEQYF,TGTGCCACCGGAGAAATGGGCTACGAGCAGTACTTC
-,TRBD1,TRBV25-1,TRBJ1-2,CASSSPGGAKFGYTF,TGTGCCAGCAGTTCCCCAGGGGGCGCGAAATTTGGCTACACCTTC
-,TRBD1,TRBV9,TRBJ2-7,CASSSSRGQGSHEQYF,TGTGCCAGCAGCTCGTCACGGGGACAGGGGTCCCACGAGCAGTACTTC
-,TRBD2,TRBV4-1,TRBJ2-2,CASRGLAGSNTGELFF,TGCGCCAGCAGAGGACTAGCGGGATCGAACACCGGGGAGCTGTTTTTT
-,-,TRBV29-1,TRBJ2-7,CSVELLGGEQYF,TGCAGCGTTGAGCTCCTCGGGGGCGAGCAGTACTTC
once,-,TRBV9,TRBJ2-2,CASSVGDTNTGELFF,TGTGCCAGCAGCGTAGGGGACACCAACACCGGGGAGCTGTTTTTT
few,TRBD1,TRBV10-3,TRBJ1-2,CAISERQGSGYTF,TGTGCCATCAGTGAGCGACAGGGCTCCGGCTACACCTTC
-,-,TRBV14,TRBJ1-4,CASSPNQGTSEKLFF,TGTGCCAGCAGCCCAAACCAGGGGACAAGTGAAAAACTGTTTTTT
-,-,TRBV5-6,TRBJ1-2,CASSDSYYGYTF,TGTGCCAGCTCGGACAGCTACTATGGCTACACCTTC
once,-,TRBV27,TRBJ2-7,CASKRQNYEQYF,TGTGCCAGCAAAAGACAGAACTACGAGCAGTACTTC
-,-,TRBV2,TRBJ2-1,CASSSRGGYNEQFF,TGTGCCAGCAGTTCCAGGGGGGGGTACAATGAGCAGTTCTTC
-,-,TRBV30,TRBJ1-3,CAWSRGSHSGNTIYF,TGTGCCTGGAGTCGGGGTAGCCACTCTGGAAACACCATATATTTT
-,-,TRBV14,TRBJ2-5,CASSLGTLLLETQYF,TGTGCCAGCAGCCTCGGGACTCTACTCTTGGAGACCCAGTACTTC
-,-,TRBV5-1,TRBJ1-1,CASSSGTIARTEAFF,TGCGCCAGCAGCTCAGGGACAATAGCGAGGACTGAAGCTTTCTTT
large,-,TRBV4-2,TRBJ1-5,CASSPTGAVPQPQHF,TGTGCCAGCAGCCCCACCGGGGCAGTGCCTCAGCCCCAGCATTTT
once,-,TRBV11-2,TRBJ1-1,CASSFFGRGTEAFF,TGTGCCAGCAGCTTTTTCGGCAGGGGCACTGAAGCTTTCTTT
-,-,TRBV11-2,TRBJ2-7,CASSVLPGSYEQYF,TGTGCCAGCAGCGTTCTACCGGGGTCCTACGAGCAGTACTTC
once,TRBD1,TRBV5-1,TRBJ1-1,CASSYGQGTEAFF,TGCGCCAGCAGCTATGGACAGGGCACTGAAGCTTTCTTT
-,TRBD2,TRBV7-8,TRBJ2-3,CASKLAGGDTQYF,TGTGCCAGCAAGCTAGCGGGGGGAGATACGCAGTATTTT
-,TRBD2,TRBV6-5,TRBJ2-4,CASSQTSGGNIQYF,TGTGCCAGCAGTCAGACTAGCGGGGGAAACATTCAGTACTTC
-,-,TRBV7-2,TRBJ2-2,CASSFLDWTGELFF,TGTGCCAGCAGCTTCCTGGACTGGACCGGGGAGCTGTTTTTT
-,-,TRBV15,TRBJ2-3,CATSRDMGPRRDTQYF,TGTGCCACCAGCAGAGATATGGGGCCCAGGAGGGATACGCAGTATTTT
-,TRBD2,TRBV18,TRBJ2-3,CASSPTSGGRDTQYF,TGTGCCAGCTCACCGACTAGCGGGGGAAGGGATACGCAGTATTTT
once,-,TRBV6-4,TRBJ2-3,CASSVKGSTDTQYF,TGTGCCAGCAGTGTAAAAGGTAGCACAGATACGCAGTATTTT
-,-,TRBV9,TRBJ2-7,CASCVGDGLAEQYF,TGTGCCAGTTGCGTGGGGGACGGGTTGGCCGAGCAGTACTTC
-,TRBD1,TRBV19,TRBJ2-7,CARCEQGNYEQYF,TGTGCCAGGTGTGAACAGGGGAACTACGAGCAGTACTTC
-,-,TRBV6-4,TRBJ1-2,CASSDEGALGYTF,TGTGCCAGCAGTGACGAAGGGGCGCTTGGCTACACCTTC
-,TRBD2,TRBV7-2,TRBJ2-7,CASSLSTGLAAYEQYF,TGTGCCAGCAGCTTATCGACAGGACTAGCGGCCTACGAGCAGTACTTC
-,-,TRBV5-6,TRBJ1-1,CASSLDGPEAFF,TGTGCCAGCAGCTTGGACGGACCTGAAGCTTTCTTT